This TCR beta chain originates from a study of radiotherapy plus CTLA-4 blockade in lung cancer. The CDR3 consists of 13 residues. Trimming stripped 1 base from V and 2 bases from J, with 5 bases between. Germline CDR1 and CDR2: SNHLY and FYNNEI. Generated by immunoSEQ multiplex PCR, the TCRdb table keeps only in-frame clones and is missing some. The data hold tens of thousands of clones, with 70% to 85% observed a single time. The table lists this clone with a count of one. The receptor comes from a human donor with non-small cell lung cancer who had a partial response to radiotherapy plus ipilimumab. The material was peripheral blood, obtained from a patient treated with radiotherapy plus ipilimumab. This sequence joins TRBV2 and TRBJ1-2; D is ambiguous. The CDR3 DNA is TGTGCCAGCAGTGAAGACGGGAACTATGGCTACACCTTC. It codes for CASSEDGNYGYTF.